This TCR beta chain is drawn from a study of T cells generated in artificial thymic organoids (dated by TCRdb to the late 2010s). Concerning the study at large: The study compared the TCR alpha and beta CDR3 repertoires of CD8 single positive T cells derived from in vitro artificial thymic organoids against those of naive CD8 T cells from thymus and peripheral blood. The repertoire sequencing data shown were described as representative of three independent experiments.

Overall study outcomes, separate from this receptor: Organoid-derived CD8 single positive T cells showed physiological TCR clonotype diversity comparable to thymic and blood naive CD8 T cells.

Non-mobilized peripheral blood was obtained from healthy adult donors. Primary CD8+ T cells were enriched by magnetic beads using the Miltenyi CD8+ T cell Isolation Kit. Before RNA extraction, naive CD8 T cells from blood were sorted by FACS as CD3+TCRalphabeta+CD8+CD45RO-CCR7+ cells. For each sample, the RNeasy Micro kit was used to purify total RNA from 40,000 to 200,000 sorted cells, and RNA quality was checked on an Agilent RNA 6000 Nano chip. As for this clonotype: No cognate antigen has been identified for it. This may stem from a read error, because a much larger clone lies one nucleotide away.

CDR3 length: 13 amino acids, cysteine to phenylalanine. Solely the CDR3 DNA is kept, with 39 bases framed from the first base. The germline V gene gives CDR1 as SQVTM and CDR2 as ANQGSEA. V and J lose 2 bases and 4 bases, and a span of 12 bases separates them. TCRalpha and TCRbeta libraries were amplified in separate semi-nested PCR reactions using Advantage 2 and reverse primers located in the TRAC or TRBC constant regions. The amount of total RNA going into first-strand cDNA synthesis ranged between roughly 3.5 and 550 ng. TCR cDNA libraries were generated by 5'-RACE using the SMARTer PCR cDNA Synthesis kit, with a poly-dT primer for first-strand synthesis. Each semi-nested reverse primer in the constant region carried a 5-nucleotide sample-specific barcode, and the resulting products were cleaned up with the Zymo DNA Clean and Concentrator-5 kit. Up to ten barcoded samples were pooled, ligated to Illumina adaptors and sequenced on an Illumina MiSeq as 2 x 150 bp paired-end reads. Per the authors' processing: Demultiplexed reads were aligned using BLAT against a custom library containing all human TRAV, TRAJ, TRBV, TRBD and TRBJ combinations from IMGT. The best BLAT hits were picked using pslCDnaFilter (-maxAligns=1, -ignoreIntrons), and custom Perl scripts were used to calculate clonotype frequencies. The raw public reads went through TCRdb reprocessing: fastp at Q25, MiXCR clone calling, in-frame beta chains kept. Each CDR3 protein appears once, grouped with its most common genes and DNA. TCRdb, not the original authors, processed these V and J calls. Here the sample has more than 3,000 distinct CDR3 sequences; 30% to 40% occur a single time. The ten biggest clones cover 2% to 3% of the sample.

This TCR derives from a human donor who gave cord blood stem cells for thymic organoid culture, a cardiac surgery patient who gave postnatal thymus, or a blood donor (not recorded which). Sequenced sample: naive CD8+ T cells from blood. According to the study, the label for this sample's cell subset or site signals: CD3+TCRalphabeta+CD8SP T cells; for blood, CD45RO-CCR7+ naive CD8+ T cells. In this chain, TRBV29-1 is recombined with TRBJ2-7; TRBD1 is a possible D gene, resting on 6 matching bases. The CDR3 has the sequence CSVERDTPYEQYF. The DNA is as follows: TGCAGCGTTGAACGGGACACCCCGTACGAGCAGTACTTC.